The 9 T cell receptor beta chains reported below all come from one sample, sequenced in a study of blood T cell repertoires in COVID-19 (dated by TCRdb to the early 2020s). The method was the immunoSEQ multiplex PCR assay. In TCRdb, the immuneACCESS table is reduced to in-frame sequences with V and J assigned. These tables do not hold every clone; where another copy was compared, an unresolved V gene accounts for under half, and the others remain unexplained. The sample table shows about 400,000 clones, and 88% are seen once. Approximately 1% of the sample belongs to the ten largest clones. The sequenced sample consisted of PBMCs or T cells enriched from blood (not recorded which). These receptors all come from a young woman with acute COVID-19.

The gene calls are TRBV6-5 and TRBJ2-2; TRBD2 aligns across 7 bases. This CDR3 spans 16 amino acids. J was trimmed by 2 bases and V by 0 bases; bases with no gene match: 3. The germline V gene has CDR1 MNHEY and CDR2 SVGAGI. The CDR3 coding sequence is TGTGCCAGCAGTTACTCAGGGACTACCAACACCGGGGAGCTGTTTTTT. This codes for CASSYSGTTNTGELFF.

The chain has TRBV24-1 and TRBJ2-2; weak D call: TRBD2 (7 bases). The length of the CDR3 is 15 residues. Germline loops: CDR1 KGHDR, CDR2 SFDVKD. V lost 9 bases and J 3 bases, leaving 16 bases between the germline ends. In nucleotides, the CDR3 is TGTGCCACCGGCGAGGGGGGGAAGTACACCGGGGAGCTGTTTTTT. It translates to CATGEGGKYTGELFF.

This chain joins TRBV4-1 and TRBJ1-3, with D unresolved. The CDR3 sequence is 16 residues long. Germline V gives CDR1 MGHRA, CDR2 YSYEKL. V dropped 4 bases and J dropped 0 bases, with 13 bases sitting between them. CDR3 nucleotides: TGCGCCAGCAGCCGAATCCGAACAGTCTCTGGAAACACCATATATTTT. It is translated as CASSRIRTVSGNTIYF.

This chain joins TRBV7-9 and TRBJ2-7; D is undetermined. The length of the CDR3 is 16 residues. Germline loops: CDR1 SEHNR, CDR2 FQNEAQ (reference sequence). The ends were cut back, 5 bases at V and 2 bases at J, with 19 bases in the middle. CDR3 amino acids: CASSRQAQAVTYEQYF. The CDR3 bases are TGTGCCAGCAGCCGCCAGGCTCAGGCAGTGACCTACGAGCAGTACTTC.

As regards this clone: The junction departs from the called germline gene at one end, perhaps through a read error. This rearrangement joins TRBV4-1 to TRBJ2-7; D perhaps matches TRBD1 (5 bases). CDR3 length: 14 amino acids. The V gene's germline CDR1 is MGHRA and CDR2 YSYEKL. This chain's CDR3 is CASNQKLQDYEQYF. The CDR3 DNA sequence: TGCGCCAGCAACCAAAAGTTACAGGACTACGAGCAGTACTTC.

The chain has TRBV5-5 and TRBJ2-7; 9 nucleotides match TRBD1. The trim removed 4 bases at V and 5 bases at J, leaving 13 bases unmatched. Germline V gene sequence: CDR1 SGHKS, CDR2 YYEKEE (reference sequence). The CDR3 extends over 16 amino acids. CDR3 protein: CASSPTPGTGFNEQYF. The CDR3 DNA follows: TGTGCCAGCAGCCCCACGCCGGGGACAGGGTTCAACGAGCAGTACTTC.

The J gene is TRBJ2-7, the V gene TRBV6-5; possibly TRBD1 for D (5 bases). Germline V lookup: CDR1 MNHEY, CDR2 SVGAGI. V shed 2 bases and J shed 0 bases, with 8 bases lying between them. The CDR3 contains 14 residues. The CDR3 region has the DNA TGTGCCAGCAGTTACCAGGGTTCCTCCTACGAGCAGTACTTC. Translated: CASSYQGSSYEQYF.

The chain recombines TRBV23-1 with TRBJ1-1; D might be TRBD1 (6 bases). TRBV23-1 is treated as an ORF (open reading frame) with a function not yet certain. V was pared by 1 base and J by 3 bases, with 15 bases between. CDR3 size: 16 residues. This chain's CDR3 is CASSQYCAGADTEAFF. In DNA, the CDR3 is TGCGCCAGCAGTCAATACTGTGCGGGGGCCGACACTGAAGCTTTCTTT.

This rearrangement joins TRBV10-3 to TRBJ1-3; 7 positions agree with TRBD1. Trimming took 6 bases from V and 8 from J; bases not matched to a gene: 7. CDR1 and CDR2 (germline): ENHRY, SYGVKD. The CDR3 covers 13 residues. This CDR3 reads CAIRATGPDTIYF. For the CDR3, the DNA is TGTGCCATCAGGGCGACAGGGCCAGACACCATATATTTT.